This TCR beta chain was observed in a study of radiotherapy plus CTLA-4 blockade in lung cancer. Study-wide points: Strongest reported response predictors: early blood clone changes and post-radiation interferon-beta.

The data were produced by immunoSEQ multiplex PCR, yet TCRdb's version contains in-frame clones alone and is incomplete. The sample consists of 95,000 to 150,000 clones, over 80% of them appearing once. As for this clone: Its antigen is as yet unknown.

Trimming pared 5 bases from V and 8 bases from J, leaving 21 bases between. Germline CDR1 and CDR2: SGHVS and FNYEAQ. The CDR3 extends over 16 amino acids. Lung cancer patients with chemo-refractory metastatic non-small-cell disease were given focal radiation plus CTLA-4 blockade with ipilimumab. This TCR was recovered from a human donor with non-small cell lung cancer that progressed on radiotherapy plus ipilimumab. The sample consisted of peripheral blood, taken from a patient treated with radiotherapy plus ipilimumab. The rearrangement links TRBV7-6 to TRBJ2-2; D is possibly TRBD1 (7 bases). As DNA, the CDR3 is TGTGCCAGCAGCCAGGGACAGTCGGGGGCAGGTGGGGAGCTGTTTTTT. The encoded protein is CASSQGQSGAGGELFF.